This T cell receptor (beta chain) derives from a study of T cells after yellow fever vaccination. Trimming took 5 bases from V and 5 from J; bases not matched to a gene: 9. This CDR3 has 15 residues. Germline CDR1 reads SGHAT; CDR2 reads FQNNGV. This clonotype has just a few counts. TCRdb itself ran the 5' RACE reads through MiXCR, one entry per CDR3 protein. The sample holds fewer than 500,000 distinct CDR3 sequences, approximately 19% seen once. The chain combines TRBV11-2 with TRBJ2-5, with TRBD1 identical over 9 bases. Sample: PBMCs, taken before the yellow fever booster vaccination. This sequence originates from a man aged 18 to 29 who received the YFV17D yellow fever vaccine. CDR3 residues: CASSPWTGAMETQYF. Written as DNA, the CDR3 is TGTGCCAGCAGCCCTTGGACAGGGGCGATGGAGACCCAGTACTTC.